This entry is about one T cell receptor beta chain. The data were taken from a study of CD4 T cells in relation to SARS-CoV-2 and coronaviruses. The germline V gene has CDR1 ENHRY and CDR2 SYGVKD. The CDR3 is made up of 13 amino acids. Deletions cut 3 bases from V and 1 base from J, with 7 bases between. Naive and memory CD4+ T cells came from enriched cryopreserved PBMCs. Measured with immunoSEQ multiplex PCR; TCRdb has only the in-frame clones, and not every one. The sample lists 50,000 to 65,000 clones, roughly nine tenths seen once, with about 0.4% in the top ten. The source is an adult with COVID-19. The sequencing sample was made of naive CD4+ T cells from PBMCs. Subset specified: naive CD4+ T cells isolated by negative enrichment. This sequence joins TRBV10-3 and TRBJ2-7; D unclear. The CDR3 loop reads CAISDSRSYEQYF. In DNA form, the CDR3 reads TGTGCCATCAGTGATAGCAGGTCCTACGAGCAGTACTTC.